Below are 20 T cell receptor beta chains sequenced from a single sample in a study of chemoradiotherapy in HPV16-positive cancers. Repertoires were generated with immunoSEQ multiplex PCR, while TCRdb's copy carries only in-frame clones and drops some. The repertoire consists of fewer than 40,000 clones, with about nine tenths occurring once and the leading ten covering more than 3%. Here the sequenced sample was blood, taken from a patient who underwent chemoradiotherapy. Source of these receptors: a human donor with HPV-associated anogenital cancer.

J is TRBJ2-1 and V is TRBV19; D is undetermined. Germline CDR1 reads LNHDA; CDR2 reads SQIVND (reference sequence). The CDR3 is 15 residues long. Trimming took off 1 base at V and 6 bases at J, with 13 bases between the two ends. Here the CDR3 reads CASSIVQPTGNEQFF. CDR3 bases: TGTGCCAGTAGTATAGTCCAACCGACGGGCAATGAGCAGTTCTTC. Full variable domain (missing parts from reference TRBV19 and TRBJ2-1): DGGITQSPKYLFRKEGQNVTLSCEQNLNHDAMYWYRQDPGQGLRLIYYSQIVNDFQKGDIAEGYSVSREKKESFPLTVTSAQKNPTAFYLCASSIVQPTGNEQFFGPGTRLTVL.

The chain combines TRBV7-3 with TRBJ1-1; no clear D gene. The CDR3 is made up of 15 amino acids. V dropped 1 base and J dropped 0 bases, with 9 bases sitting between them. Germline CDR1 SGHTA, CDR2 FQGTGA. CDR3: CASSLRPGMNTEAFF. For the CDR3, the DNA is TGTGCCAGCAGCTTAAGGCCAGGAATGAACACTGAAGCTTTCTTT.

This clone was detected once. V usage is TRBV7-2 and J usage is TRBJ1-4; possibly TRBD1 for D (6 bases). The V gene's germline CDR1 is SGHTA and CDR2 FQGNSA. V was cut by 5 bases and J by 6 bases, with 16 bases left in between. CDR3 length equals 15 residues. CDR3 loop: CASSTDRREYEKLFF. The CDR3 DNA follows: TGTGCCAGCAGCACAGACAGGAGAGAGTATGAAAAACTGTTTTTT.

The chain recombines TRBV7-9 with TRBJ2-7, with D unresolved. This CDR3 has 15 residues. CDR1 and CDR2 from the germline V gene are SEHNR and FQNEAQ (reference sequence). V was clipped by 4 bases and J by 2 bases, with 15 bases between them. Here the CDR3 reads CASSSPVVRAYEQYF. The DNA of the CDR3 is TGTGCCAGCAGCTCACCGGTTGTCCGCGCCTACGAGCAGTACTTC.

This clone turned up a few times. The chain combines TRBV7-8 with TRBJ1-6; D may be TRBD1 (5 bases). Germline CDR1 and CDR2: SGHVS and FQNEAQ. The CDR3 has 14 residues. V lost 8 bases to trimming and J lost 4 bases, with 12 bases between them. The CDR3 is CASQRGTYNSPLHF. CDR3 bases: TGTGCCAGCCAAAGAGGGACGTATAATTCACCCCTCCACTTT.

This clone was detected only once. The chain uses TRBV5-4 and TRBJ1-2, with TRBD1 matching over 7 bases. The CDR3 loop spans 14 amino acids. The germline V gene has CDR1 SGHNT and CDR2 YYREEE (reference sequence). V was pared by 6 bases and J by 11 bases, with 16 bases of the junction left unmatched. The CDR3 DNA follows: TGTGCCAGCACTCAAAATAGGGGGCTTATGGGGTACACCTTC. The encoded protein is CASTQNRGLMGYTF.

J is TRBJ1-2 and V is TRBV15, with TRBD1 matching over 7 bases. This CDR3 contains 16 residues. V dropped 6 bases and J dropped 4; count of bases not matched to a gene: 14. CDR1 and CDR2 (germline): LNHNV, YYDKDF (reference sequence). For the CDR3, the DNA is TGTGCCACCAGGCCCCGGGACAGCCCGGGAATCTATGGCTACACCTTC. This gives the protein CATRPRDSPGIYGYTF.

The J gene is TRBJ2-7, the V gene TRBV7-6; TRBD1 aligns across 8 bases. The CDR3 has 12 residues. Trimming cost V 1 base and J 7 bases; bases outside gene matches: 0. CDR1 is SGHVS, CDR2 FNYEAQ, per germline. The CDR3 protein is CASSLGDREQYF. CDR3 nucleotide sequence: TGTGCCAGCAGCTTAGGGGACAGGGAGCAGTACTTC.

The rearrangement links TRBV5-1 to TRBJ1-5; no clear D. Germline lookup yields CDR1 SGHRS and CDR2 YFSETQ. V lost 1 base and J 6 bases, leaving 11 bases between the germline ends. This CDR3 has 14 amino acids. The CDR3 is CASSLSGSGQPQHF. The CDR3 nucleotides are TGCGCCAGCAGCTTGTCGGGGTCAGGTCAGCCCCAGCATTTT.

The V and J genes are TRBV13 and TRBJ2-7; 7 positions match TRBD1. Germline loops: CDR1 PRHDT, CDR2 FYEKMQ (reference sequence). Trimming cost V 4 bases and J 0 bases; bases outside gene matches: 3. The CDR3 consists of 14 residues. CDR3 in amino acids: CASSSDRASYEQYF. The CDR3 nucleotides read TGTGCCAGCAGCTCTGACAGGGCCTCCTACGAGCAGTACTTC. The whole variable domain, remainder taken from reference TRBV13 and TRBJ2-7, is AAGVIQSPRHLIKEKRETATLKCYPIPRHDTVYWYQQGPGQDPQFLISFYEKMQSDKGSIPDRFSAQQFSDYHSELNMSSLELGDSALYFCASSSDRASYEQYFGPGTRLTVT.

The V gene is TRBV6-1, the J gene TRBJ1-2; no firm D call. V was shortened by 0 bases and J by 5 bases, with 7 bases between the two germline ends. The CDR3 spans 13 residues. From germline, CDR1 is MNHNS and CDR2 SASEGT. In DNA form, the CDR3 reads TGTGCCAGCAGTGAAGCGGGGAGGTATGGCTACACCTTC. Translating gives CASSEAGRYGYTF.

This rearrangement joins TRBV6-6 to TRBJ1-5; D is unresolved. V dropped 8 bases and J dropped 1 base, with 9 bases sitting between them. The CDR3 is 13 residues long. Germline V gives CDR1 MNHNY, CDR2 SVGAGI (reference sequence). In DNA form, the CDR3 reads TGTGCCAGCGGGTACGGGAGCAATCAGCCCCAGCATTTT. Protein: CASGYGSNQPQHF.

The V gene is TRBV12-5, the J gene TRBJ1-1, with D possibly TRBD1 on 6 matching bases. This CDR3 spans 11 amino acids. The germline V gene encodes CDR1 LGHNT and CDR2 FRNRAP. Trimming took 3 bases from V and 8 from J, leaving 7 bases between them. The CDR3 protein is CASGLDREAFF. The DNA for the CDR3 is TGTGCTAGTGGTTTAGACAGGGAAGCTTTCTTT.

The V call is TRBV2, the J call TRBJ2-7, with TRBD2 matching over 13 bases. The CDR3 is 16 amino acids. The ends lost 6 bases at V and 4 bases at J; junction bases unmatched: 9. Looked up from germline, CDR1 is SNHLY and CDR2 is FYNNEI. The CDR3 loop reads CASREGLAGMYYEQYF. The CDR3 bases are TGTGCCAGCAGGGAGGGACTAGCGGGGATGTATTACGAGCAGTACTTC.

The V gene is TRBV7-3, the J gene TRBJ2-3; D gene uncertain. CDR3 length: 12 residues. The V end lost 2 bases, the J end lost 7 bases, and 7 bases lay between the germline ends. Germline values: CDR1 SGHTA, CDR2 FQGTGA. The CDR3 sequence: CASSLFPNTQYF. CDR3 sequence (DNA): TGTGCCAGCAGCTTATTTCCAAATACGCAGTATTTT.

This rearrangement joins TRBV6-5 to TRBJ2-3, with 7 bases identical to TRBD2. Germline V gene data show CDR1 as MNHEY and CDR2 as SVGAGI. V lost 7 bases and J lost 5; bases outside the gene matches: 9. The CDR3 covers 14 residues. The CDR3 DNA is TGTGCCAGCAAGGCTGTGGGGGGGGGAGATACGCAGTATTTT. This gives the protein CASKAVGGGDTQYF.

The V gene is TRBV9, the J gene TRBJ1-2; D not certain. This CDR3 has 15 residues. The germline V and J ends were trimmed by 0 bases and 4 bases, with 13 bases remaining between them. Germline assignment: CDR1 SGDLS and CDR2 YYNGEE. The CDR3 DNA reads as TGTGCCAGCAGCGTAGAAGCAGGCCTCCCCTATGGCTACACCTTC. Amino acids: CASSVEAGLPYGYTF.

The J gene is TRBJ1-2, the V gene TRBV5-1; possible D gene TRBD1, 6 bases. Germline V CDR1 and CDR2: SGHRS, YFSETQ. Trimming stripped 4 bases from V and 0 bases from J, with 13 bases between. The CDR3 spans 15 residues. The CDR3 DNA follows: TGCGCCAGCAGCCCGGACAGTGTTGCTAACTATGGCTACACCTTC. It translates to CASSPDSVANYGYTF. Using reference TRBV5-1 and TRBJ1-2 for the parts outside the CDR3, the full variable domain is KAGVTQTPRYLIKTRGQQVTLSCSPISGHRSVSWYQQTPGQGLQFLFEYFSETQRNKGNFPGRFSGRQFSNSRSEMNVSTLELGDSALYLCASSPDSVANYGYTFGSGTRLTVV.

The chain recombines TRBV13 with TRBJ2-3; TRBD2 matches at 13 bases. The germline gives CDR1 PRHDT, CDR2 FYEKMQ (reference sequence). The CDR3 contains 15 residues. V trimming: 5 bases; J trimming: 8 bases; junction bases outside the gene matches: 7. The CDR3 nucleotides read TGTGCCAGCAGCAAACTAGCGGGGGGGCCGTCTACGCAGTATTTT. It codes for CASSKLAGGPSTQYF.

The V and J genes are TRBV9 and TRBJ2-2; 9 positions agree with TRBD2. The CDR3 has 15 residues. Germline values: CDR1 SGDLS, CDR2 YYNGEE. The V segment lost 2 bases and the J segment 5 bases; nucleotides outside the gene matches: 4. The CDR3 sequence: CASSVGGGVTGELFF. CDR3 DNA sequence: TGTGCCAGCAGCGTTGGCGGGGGGGTGACCGGGGAGCTGTTTTTT.